Shown below are 23 T cell receptor beta chains from a single sample sequenced in a study of OX40 agonist ivuxolimab in advanced cancers. Measured with immunoSEQ multiplex PCR; TCRdb has only the in-frame clones, and not every one. The sample has over 25,000 clones, approximately 85% seen once. The sequenced sample was CD4+ or CD8+ T cells sorted from blood, obtained in a trial of the OX40 agonist ivuxolimab. The source of these receptors is an adult with an advanced solid tumor such as melanoma, head and neck, liver or kidney cancer.

This chain joins TRBV9 and TRBJ1-6; TRBD1 is a possible D gene (5 bases). Germline V gene data show CDR1 as SGDLS and CDR2 as YYNGEE. The CDR3 is made up of 15 amino acids. Between the trimmed V and J ends, which lost 4 bases and 5 bases, there was a span of 13 bases. CDR3 sequence (DNA): TGTGCCAGCAGCCCCGGCGGGGGTAATAATTCACCCCTCCACTTT. Its protein product is CASSPGGGNNSPLHF.

The gene calls are TRBV4-1 and TRBJ1-2, with D unresolved. The V gene's germline CDR1 is MGHRA and CDR2 YSYEKL. The CDR3 runs 14 residues. The V end was cut by 1 base, the J end by 4 bases, with 10 bases between. The CDR3 loop is CASSQVPGPYGYTF. The CDR3 nucleotides are TGCGCCAGCAGCCAAGTTCCGGGTCCCTATGGCTACACCTTC.

V and J are TRBV7-6 and TRBJ2-1; D gene unclear. Deletions cut 6 bases from V and 6 bases from J, with 9 bases between. This CDR3 contains 12 residues. CDR1 and CDR2 from the germline V gene are SGHVS and FNYEAQ. The CDR3 here is CASSSQTNEQFF. The CDR3 coding sequence is TGTGCCAGCAGTTCCCAAACCAATGAGCAGTTCTTC.

V is TRBV19 and J is TRBJ1-2, with D perhaps TRBD1 (5 bases). The CDR3 length is 16 residues. The germline V gene encodes CDR1 LNHDA and CDR2 SQIVND (reference sequence). The V end was cut by 3 bases, the J end by 6 bases, with 20 bases between. The CDR3 DNA is TGTGCCAGTAGTATTTTCGGCGGACTAGAAGGGGATGGCTACACCTTC. It encodes CASSIFGGLEGDGYTF.

The V and J genes are TRBV6-1 and TRBJ1-4, with D maybe TRBD1 (5 bases). The CDR3 extends over 17 amino acids. The germline V and J ends were trimmed by 4 bases and 3 bases, with 18 bases remaining between them. Germline CDR1 and CDR2: MNHNS and SASEGT. As DNA, the CDR3 is TGTGCCAGCAGTGCCTTTCTACCCAGGGCCCCTAATGAAAAACTGTTTTTT. Residues: CASSAFLPRAPNEKLFF.

The genes are TRBV5-4 and TRBJ2-3, with a possible D match to TRBD1 (5 bases). The CDR3 totals 18 residues. V was trimmed by 0 bases and J by 0 bases, leaving 17 bases between them. Germline V CDR1 and CDR2: SGHNT, YYREEE (reference sequence). CDR3 sequence (DNA): TGTGCCAGCAGCTTGGTTCCCGTGGGGCTGGGAAGCACAGATACGCAGTATTTT. The encoded protein is CASSLVPVGLGSTDTQYF.

The rearrangement joins TRBV5-6 to TRBJ2-7, with 8 bases aligning to TRBD1. This CDR3 region has 14 residues. With 3 bases clipped from V and 4 bases from J, the junction kept 6 bases outside the gene matches. Germline CDR1 reads SGHDT; CDR2 reads YYEEEE. The CDR3 DNA is TGTGCCAGCAGCTCGACAGGGGTCTCGTACGAGCAGTACTTC. It translates to CASSSTGVSYEQYF.

This clone counts as medium-sized (0.01 to 0.1%). One end of the junction is discordant with germline, which a read error may explain. This chain uses TRBV7-9 with TRBJ2-7; tentatively, D is TRBD1 or TRBD2 (5 bases each). The CDR3 is 13 amino acids. Germline assignment: CDR1 SEHNR and CDR2 FQNEAQ (reference sequence). The CDR3 here is CAGRDGLSYEQYF. CDR3 sequence (DNA): TGTGCCGGCAGGGACGGACTCTCCTACGAGCAGTACTTC. Looking up the rest from reference TRBV7-9 and TRBJ2-7 gives the full variable domain: DTGVSQNPRHKITKRGQNVTFRCDPISEHNRLYWYRQTLGQGPEFLTYFQNEAQLEKSRLLSDRFSAERPKGSFSTLEIQRTEQGDSAMYLCAGRDGLSYEQYFGPGTRLTVT.

The CDR3 reads CASSAWGGYEQYF. In nucleotides, the CDR3 is TGTGCCAGCAGCGCGTGGGGGGGTTACGAGCAGTACTTC. V and J are TRBV9 and TRBJ2-7, with 7 bases matching TRBD2. The CDR3 runs to 13 residues. Germline V lookup: CDR1 SGDLS, CDR2 YYNGEE. J lost 4 bases, V lost 3 bases, and 4 bases had no gene match.

This chain uses TRBV27 with TRBJ1-1; D not resolved. This CDR3 is built from 15 residues. Germline values: CDR1 MNHEY, CDR2 SMNVEV (reference sequence). V was trimmed by 6 bases and J by 0 bases, leaving 14 bases between them. CDR3 amino acids: CASSPRILMNTEAFF. The CDR3 coding sequence is TGTGCCAGCAGCCCGCGCATATTAATGAACACTGAAGCTTTCTTT.

The V call is TRBV9, the J call TRBJ2-3; TRBD2 matches 9 bases. From germline, CDR1 is SGDLS and CDR2 YYNGEE. V gave up 0 bases and J gave up 2 bases; unmatched junction bases: 4. The CDR3 sequence is 16 residues long. CDR3 sequence (DNA): TGTGCCAGCAGCGTAGTTGGCGGGGGGGCCACAGATACGCAGTATTTT. Amino acids: CASSVVGGGATDTQYF.

The CDR3 DNA reads as TGTGCCATAGGGACAGGGTACACCGGGGAGCTGTTTTTT. As protein: CAIGTGYTGELFF. The chain employs TRBV6-5 and TRBJ2-2; TRBD1 aligns across 9 bases. J was trimmed by 3 bases and V by 10 bases; bases with no gene match: 3. The CDR3 has 13 residues. Germline V gene sequence: CDR1 MNHEY, CDR2 SVGAGI.

This chain connects TRBV7-7 to TRBJ2-7, with 11 positions matching TRBD1. CDR3 size: 15 residues. CDR1 and CDR2 (germline): SSHAT, FNYEAQ (reference sequence). The junction had 4 bases not matched to a gene; V was cut back by 3 bases and J by 3 bases. CDR3 bases: TGTGCCAGCAGCTTTGGGACAGGGGGGGACTACGAGCAGTACTTC. Translated, it gives CASSFGTGGDYEQYF. The full variable domain, in which reference TRBV7-7 and TRBJ2-7 provide the parts outside the CDR3, is GAGVSQSPRYKVTKRGQDVTLRCDPISSHATLYWYQQALGQGPEFLTYFNYEAQPDKSGLPSDRFSAERPEGSISTLTIQRTEQRDSAMYRCASSFGTGGDYEQYFGPGTRLTVT.

The chain is built from TRBV5-1 and TRBJ2-7; TRBD2 matches 11 bases. The CDR3 length is 15 residues. CDR1 is SGHRS, CDR2 YFSETQ, per germline. The V segment lost 3 bases and the J segment 3 bases; nucleotides outside the gene matches: 5. The CDR3 nucleotides are TGCGCCAGCAGCTCTCCGGGACTAGCGGACTACGAGCAGTACTTC. It codes for CASSSPGLADYEQYF.

The V and J genes are TRBV19 and TRBJ1-2; D is unclear. Germline loops: CDR1 LNHDA, CDR2 SQIVND (reference sequence). Deletions cut 1 base from V and 4 bases from J, with 7 bases between. The CDR3 contains 13 residues. The CDR3 region is CASSIGITYGYTF. For the CDR3, the DNA is TGTGCCAGTAGTATAGGTATTACCTATGGCTACACCTTC.

The genes are TRBV4-3 and TRBJ2-3; TRBD2 matches 9 bases. The CDR3 is made up of 18 amino acids. Germline values: CDR1 LGHNA, CDR2 YSLEER. The junction had 17 bases not matched to a gene; V was cut back by 3 bases and J by 7 bases. The CDR3 here is CASSQGVAGALGPNTQYF. The CDR3, as DNA: TGCGCCAGCAGCCAGGGGGTAGCGGGGGCCTTGGGTCCAAATACGCAGTATTTT.

The chain is built from TRBV14 and TRBJ1-4; D is uncertain. Trimming removed 1 base at V and 0 bases at J, with 0 bases between. The CDR3 extends over 13 amino acids. CDR1 SGHDN and CDR2 FVKESK come from the germline V gene. The CDR3 is CASSQATNEKLFF. CDR3 DNA: TGTGCCAGCAGCCAAGCAACTAATGAAAAACTGTTTTTT.

The table lists this clone with a count of one. The V gene is TRBV18, the J gene TRBJ2-1; perhaps TRBD2 as D (5 bases). Germline lookup yields CDR1 KGHSH and CDR2 LQKENI. The CDR3 runs to 16 residues. Trimming took off 1 base at V and 9 bases at J, with 19 bases between the two ends. The CDR3: CASSPLSGPSAGEQFF. CDR3 in DNA: TGTGCCAGCTCACCACTTAGTGGACCCTCGGCGGGTGAGCAGTTCTTC.

The chain recombines TRBV7-8 with TRBJ1-4, with D possibly TRBD1 on 5 matching bases. Trimming cost V 10 bases and J 8 bases, with 26 bases left between them. Per the germline V gene, CDR1 is SGHVS and CDR2 is FQNEAQ. This CDR3 has 16 amino acids. This CDR3 reads CATTLGVVSKTEKLFF. The DNA for the CDR3 is TGTGCCACCACACTAGGGGTAGTTAGTAAAACCGAAAAACTGTTTTTT.

This sequence joins TRBV6-6 and TRBJ1-1; tentatively, D is TRBD1 (6 bases). The germline V gene encodes CDR1 MNHNY and CDR2 SVGAGI (reference sequence). The CDR3 sequence is 12 residues long. The V end was cut by 6 bases, the J end by 1 base, with 6 bases between. As DNA, the CDR3 is TGTGCCAGCAGGGACAGGAACACTGAAGCTTTCTTT. Protein: CASRDRNTEAFF.

The chain uses TRBV6-6 and TRBJ2-1; TRBD1 or TRBD2 may be the D gene (5 bases each). The germline V and J ends were trimmed by 10 bases and 0 bases, with 10 bases remaining between them. The CDR3 totals 13 residues. CDR1 is MNHNY, CDR2 SVGAGI, per germline (reference sequence). The CDR3 sequence: CATGTSSYNEQFF. The DNA for the CDR3 is TGTGCCACGGGGACGAGCTCCTACAATGAGCAGTTCTTC.

The chain combines TRBV28 with TRBJ1-1; 7 bases agree with TRBD1. This CDR3 has 15 residues. Germline V lookup: CDR1 MDHEN, CDR2 SYDVKM. Losses at the gene ends were 2 bases for V and 1 base for J; bases not matched to a gene: 4. The CDR3: CASSLMGQRNTEAFF. The CDR3 DNA sequence: TGTGCCAGCAGTTTAATGGGACAGCGGAACACTGAAGCTTTCTTT.

This rearrangement joins TRBV6-6 to TRBJ2-3; D might be TRBD2 (6 bases). Trimming stripped 4 bases from V and 1 base from J, with 12 bases between. The CDR3 contains 15 residues. Germline lookup yields CDR1 MNHNY and CDR2 SVGAGI (reference sequence). CDR3 sequence reads: CASSSRDWGTDTQYF. CDR3 sequence (DNA): TGTGCCAGCAGTTCCCGGGACTGGGGCACAGATACGCAGTATTTT.